The TCR beta chain under discussion was sequenced for a study of spatial heterogeneity in lung cancer. Overall study: Raw reads contained each unique TCR and UMI combination more than ten times on average.

TCRdb independently ran MiXCR on the 5' RACE reads; one entry per CDR3 protein. The table shows more than 80,000 distinct CDR3 sequences, with 10% to 15% occurring only once. About this clonotype itself: Antigen specificity is unknown.

This CDR3 spans 14 amino acids. The trim removed 4 bases at V and 1 base at J, leaving 0 bases unmatched. The germline V gene has CDR1 MGHRA and CDR2 YSYEKL. The time point denotes: sample taken at primary tumor resection. Around 70 TRACERx patients with early, untreated non-small cell lung cancer donated samples. Unsorted whole RNA from tumor, nontumor lung or frozen PBMC underwent sequencing. Findings and caveats of the study: Ubiquitous expanded tumor TCRs surfaced in blood more at resection than they did at follow-up.

The sequences come from PBMCs, collected at surgery. This clonotype was obtained from a male donor with early-stage non-small cell lung cancer. This chain uses TRBV4-1 with TRBJ2-3; 9 bases are a match to TRBD1. The CDR3 DNA sequence: TGCGCCAGCAGCCGGGACAGGGGCACAGATACGCAGTATTTT. Its protein product is CASSRDRGTDTQYF.